This is a list of T cell receptor beta chains from one sample in a study of cytomegalovirus exposure and HLA in healthy donors. TCRdb's table, derived via immunoSEQ multiplex PCR, lists solely in-frame clones and lacks some. Of around 130,000 clones in the sample, 75% to 85% are singletons; the top ten hold 2.5% to 3%. Input material: PBMCs. The source is a man between 25 and 39 years old in good health and CMV-seronegative. The CDR3 runs from the conserved cysteine through the conserved F or W. D genes are given only for firm matches. Where a row states a size, it is once, few, many or the class of an expanded clone; other rows omit it.

clone size | J gene | V gene | D gene | CDR3 protein | CDR3 DNA
- | TRBJ2-4 | TRBV7-2 | TRBD2 | CASSFDWLAGGGNIQYF | TGTGCCAGCAGCTTTGATTGGCTAGCGGGAGGGGGAAACATTCAGTACTTC
- | TRBJ2-3 | TRBV11-3 | TRBD1 | CASSIRQGGSTDTQYF | TGTGCCAGCAGCATTCGACAGGGCGGAAGCACAGATACGCAGTATTTT
- | TRBJ2-2 | TRBV9 | TRBD2 | CASSDRLAASNTGELFF | TGTGCCAGCAGCGATAGACTAGCGGCCTCGAACACCGGGGAGCTGTTTTTT
- | TRBJ1-1 | TRBV6-5 | - | CASSEGHWVTEAFF | TGTGCCAGCAGTGAGGGACATTGGGTGACTGAAGCTTTCTTT
once | TRBJ1-3 | TRBV9 | - | CASSVEGDTHSGNTIYF | TGTGCCAGCAGCGTAGAAGGGGACACCCACTCTGGAAACACCATATATTTT
- | TRBJ2-1 | TRBV7-2 | TRBD2 | CASSLALLAGGPYNEQFF | TGTGCCAGCAGCTTAGCGCTTCTAGCGGGAGGGCCCTACAATGAGCAGTTCTTC
- | TRBJ2-1 | TRBV7-2 | - | CASSSADLDPPDEQFF | TGTGCCAGCAGCTCCGCTGATCTAGACCCTCCCGATGAGCAGTTCTTC
- | TRBJ2-1 | TRBV5-4 | TRBD1 | CASSPRQGNTGEQFF | TGTGCCAGCAGCCCTCGACAGGGCAATACGGGTGAGCAGTTCTTC
- | TRBJ2-2 | TRBV29-1 | - | CSVHDMPANTGELFF | TGCAGCGTCCACGACATGCCCGCGAACACCGGGGAGCTGTTTTTT
- | TRBJ2-1 | TRBV7-9 | TRBD2 | CASNAGGRGNEQFF | TGTGCCAGCAACGCGGGAGGACGGGGCAATGAGCAGTTCTTC
- | TRBJ2-1 | TRBV13 | TRBD1 | CASSSGTGAYNEQFF | TGTGCCAGCAGCTCCGGGACAGGGGCCTACAATGAGCAGTTCTTC
- | TRBJ2-7 | TRBV11-1 | TRBD2 | CASSALAGSSYEQYF | TGTGCCAGCAGCGCACTAGCGGGATCTAGCTACGAGCAGTACTTC
- | TRBJ2-7 | TRBV11-2 | TRBD1 | CASSKPGQGFYEQYF | TGTGCCAGCAGCAAACCGGGACAGGGTTTTTACGAGCAGTACTTC
- | TRBJ2-1 | TRBV7-8 | TRBD2 | CASSLFPTGLAGGLKDNEQFF | TGTGCCAGCAGCCTATTCCCCACGGGACTAGCGGGAGGACTAAAAGACAATGAGCAGTTCTTC
few | TRBJ2-7 | TRBV27 | TRBD2 | CASSMRAGGDEQYF | TGTGCCAGCAGTATGCGAGCTGGGGGGGACGAGCAGTACTTC
- | TRBJ2-1 | TRBV30 | TRBD2 | CAGLAPDNEQFF | TGTGCTGGACTAGCGCCCGACAATGAGCAGTTCTTC
- | TRBJ2-3 | TRBV29-1 | TRBD2 | CSASSRTRSSTDTQYF | TGCAGCGCATCGTCCAGGACTAGAAGTAGCACAGATACGCAGTATTTT
- | TRBJ2-2 | TRBV6-5 | TRBD1 | CASRGSGQGFGELFF | TGTGCCAGCAGAGGCTCGGGACAGGGCTTCGGGGAGCTGTTTTTT
- | TRBJ2-5 | TRBV18 | - | CASSPDRQETQYF | TGTGCCAGCTCACCAGACAGACAAGAGACCCAGTACTTC
few | TRBJ2-1 | TRBV7-8 | - | CASSLLVGANNEQFF | TGTGCCAGCAGCTTATTGGTGGGAGCCAACAATGAGCAGTTCTTC
- | TRBJ1-5 | TRBV7-9 | - | CASSLATGNQPQHF | TGTGCCAGCAGCTTAGCCACAGGGAATCAGCCCCAGCATTTT
- | TRBJ2-7 | TRBV11-3 | - | CASSLGGINYEQYF | TGTGCCAGCAGCTTAGGCGGGATCAACTACGAGCAGTACTTC
- | TRBJ2-3 | TRBV10-1 | - | CASSEFGGRSTDTQYF | TGCGCCAGCAGTGAGTTCGGCGGGCGCAGCACAGATACGCAGTATTTT
- | TRBJ2-7 | TRBV27 | - | CASTPAGMHEQYF | TGTGCCAGCACCCCGGCAGGGATGCACGAGCAGTACTTC
- | TRBJ1-2 | TRBV29-1 | - | CSATDRGPYGYPF | TGCAGCGCAACGGACAGAGGTCCCTATGGCTACCCCTTC
- | TRBJ2-3 | TRBV5-6 | - | CASSLWEEGISSTDTQYF | TGTGCCAGCAGCTTGTGGGAGGAGGGGATTTCTAGCACAGATACGCAGTATTTT
- | TRBJ1-5 | TRBV30 | TRBD1 | CAWSAPPGQRNQPQHF | TGTGCCTGGAGTGCACCTCCGGGACAGCGAAATCAGCCCCAGCATTTT
- | TRBJ1-1 | TRBV7-7 | TRBD1 | CASSLVPAGTGDYPDTEAFF | TGTGCTAGCAGCTTAGTCCCCGCCGGGACAGGTGACTACCCTGACACTGAAGCTTTCTTT
- | TRBJ2-1 | TRBV6-5 | TRBD2 | CARKDSSGSGNEQFF | TGTGCCAGGAAGGACTCTAGCGGGAGCGGCAATGAGCAGTTCTTC
- | TRBJ2-1 | TRBV6-5 | TRBD2 | CASTFTSGSMNEQFF | TGTGCCAGCACTTTTACTAGCGGGAGTATGAATGAGCAGTTCTTC
- | TRBJ1-2 | TRBV19 | - | CASMTGSRENNYGYTF | TGTGCCAGTATGACCGGGTCGAGGGAGAATAACTATGGCTACACCTTC
- | TRBJ2-1 | TRBV5-4 | TRBD1 | CASSSSTGLNEQFF | TGTGCCAGCAGCTCCTCGACAGGGTTAAATGAGCAGTTCTTC
- | TRBJ1-2 | TRBV28 | - | CASSGGGYTF | TGTGCCAGCAGTGGAGGGGGCTACACCTTC
- | TRBJ2-5 | TRBV6-5 | TRBD1 | CASSYSPGGYQETQYF | TGTGCCAGCAGTTACTCCCCAGGGGGCTACCAAGAGACCCAGTACTTC
- | TRBJ1-1 | TRBV6-1 | - | CASSDQGQSLAFF | TGTGCCAGCAGTGACCAGGGCCAAAGTCTCGCTTTCTTT
once | TRBJ2-7 | TRBV30 | - | CACSTTTTFYEQYF | TGTGCCTGTTCAACTACAACAACATTCTACGAGCAGTACTTC
- | TRBJ2-3 | TRBV5-6 | TRBD1 | CASSLEGRGGDTQYF | TGTGCCAGCAGCTTGGAGGGCAGAGGGGGCGATACGCAGTATTTT
- | TRBJ2-7 | TRBV7-9 | - | CASSLDQAYEQYF | TGTGCCAGCAGCTTAGATCAGGCCTACGAGCAGTACTTC
- | TRBJ1-6 | TRBV7-2 | - | CASSLRNSPLHF | TGTGCCAGCAGCCTCCGTAATTCACCCCTCCACTTT
- | TRBJ1-1 | TRBV21-1 | - | CASSKDYPAFF | TGTGCCAGCAGCAAAGACTATCCAGCTTTCTTT
- | TRBJ2-3 | TRBV5-1 | TRBD2 | CASSAGRLDTQYF | TGCGCCAGCAGCGCCGGGAGGTTGGATACGCAGTATTTT
- | TRBJ2-3 | TRBV7-9 | - | CASSFVEGRGDTQYF | TGTGCCAGCAGCTTCGTCGAGGGCAGGGGAGATACGCAGTATTTT
- | TRBJ1-4 | TRBV9 | TRBD1 | CASSAGDRPTTNEKLFF | TGTGCCAGCAGCGCCGGGGACAGGCCCACAACTAATGAAAAACTGTTTTTT
- | TRBJ2-6 | TRBV4-3 | - | CASSQSIRSGANVLTF | TGCGCCAGCAGCCAATCTATCAGGTCTGGGGCCAACGTCCTGACTTTC
- | TRBJ1-3 | TRBV10-3 | - | CAISSGQSGNTIYF | TGTGCCATCAGCTCCGGACAGTCAGGAAACACCATATATTTT
- | TRBJ1-4 | TRBV30 | - | CAWSIGGTNEKLFF | TGTGCCTGGAGCATCGGGGGAACTAATGAAAAACTGTTTTTT
- | TRBJ2-7 | TRBV7-2 | - | CASSSYSSYEQYF | TGTGCCAGCAGCTCGTACAGCTCCTACGAGCAGTACTTC
- | TRBJ1-5 | TRBV7-8 | - | CASSNLQRATNQPQHF | TGTGCCAGCAGCAACCTCCAGCGGGCAACTAATCAGCCCCAGCATTTT
- | TRBJ2-7 | TRBV19 | - | CASSSQGRYYEQYF | TGTGCCAGTAGTTCCCAGGGCAGGTACTACGAGCAGTACTTC
- | TRBJ2-7 | TRBV19 | - | CASSWRADYEQYF | TGTGCCAGTAGTTGGCGGGCCGACTACGAGCAGTACTTC
- | TRBJ2-3 | TRBV4-1 | TRBD2 | CASSRLGLAGPTSTDTQYF | TGCGCCAGCAGCCGCCTGGGACTAGCGGGGCCTACTAGCACAGATACGCAGTATTTT
- | TRBJ1-1 | TRBV18 | TRBD1 | CASSPISQGHISAEAFF | TGTGCCAGCTCACCTATATCACAGGGGCACATATCCGCTGAAGCTTTCTTT
- | TRBJ1-1 | TRBV5-6 | - | CASSPLSQARCEAFF | TGTGCCAGCAGCCCCTTATCCCAGGCCCGGTGTGAAGCTTTCTTT
- | TRBJ1-1 | TRBV19 | - | CASSIVGAVGTEAFF | TGTGCCAGTAGTATCGTAGGGGCGGTAGGGACTGAAGCTTTCTTT
- | TRBJ2-5 | TRBV4-2 | - | CASSQRLANQETQYF | TGTGCCAGCAGCCAAAGGCTAGCGAACCAAGAGACCCAGTACTTC